Shown below are 11 T cell receptor beta chains from a single sample sequenced in a study of blood T cell repertoires in COVID-19. Some clones are missing from TCRdb's copy, which holds only in-frame ones; the method was immunoSEQ multiplex PCR. The sample records 300,000 or so clones, roughly 86% being singletons. The specimen sequenced was PBMCs or T cells enriched from blood (not recorded which). Receptors were obtained from a woman aged 45-60 years who had been exposed to COVID-19.

To note about this clone: One end of the junction varies from germline; a read error may be responsible. The rearrangement joins TRBV27 to TRBJ2-2; weak D call: TRBD2 (6 bases). CDR1 and CDR2 (germline): MNHEY, SMNVEV (reference sequence). CDR3 length: 15 amino acids. DNA for the CDR3: TGTGCCAGCCGTATCAGAGGGAGGAACATCGGGGAGCTGTTTTTT. It specifies CASRIRGRNIGELFF.

This clone appeared a single time. The chain has TRBV29-1 and TRBJ2-7; 15 nucleotides match TRBD2. The CDR3 runs to 12 residues. Per germline, CDR1 SQVTM and CDR2 ANQGSEA. Losses at the gene ends were 7 bases for V and 6 bases for J; bases not matched to a gene: 1. The CDR3 loop is CSGTSGGVEQYF. The DNA of the CDR3 is TGCAGCGGGACTAGCGGGGGGGTCGAGCAGTACTTC.

The V gene is TRBV24-1, the J gene TRBJ2-2; 8 bases line up with TRBD1. The CDR3 length is 13 residues. Unmatched junction bases numbered 3, after V lost 6 bases and J lost 7 bases. The germline V gene encodes CDR1 KGHDR and CDR2 SFDVKD. The CDR3 region has the DNA TGTGCCACCAGTCAGGGGGCATTCGGGGAGCTGTTTTTT. This codes for CATSQGAFGELFF.

The CDR3 reads CASSDPGQVADGYTF. The CDR3 DNA is TGCGCCAGCAGTGACCCGGGACAGGTTGCGGATGGCTACACCTTC. This rearrangement joins TRBV10-2 to TRBJ1-2, with 8 bases identical to TRBD1. Germline V gene sequence: CDR1 WSHSY, CDR2 SAAADI. After removal of 3 bases from V and 6 bases from J, the junction contained 9 bases not matched to a gene. The CDR3 extends over 15 amino acids.

This clone was counted between two and nine times. The chain employs TRBV7-2 and TRBJ1-1; tentative D call: TRBD1 (5 bases). With 4 bases removed from V and 1 base from J, the gap between germline ends came to 7 bases. CDR1 SGHTA and CDR2 FQGNSA come from the germline V gene. CDR3 length: 13 residues. Here the CDR3 reads CASSYGQNTEAFF. For the CDR3, the DNA is TGTGCCAGCAGCTATGGACAGAACACTGAAGCTTTCTTT.

The table lists this clone with a count of one. This rearrangement joins TRBV18 to TRBJ2-7; TRBD1 aligns across 7 bases. The CDR3 is 14 amino acids. Trimming cost V 5 bases and J 8 bases; bases outside gene matches: 12. Germline loops: CDR1 KGHSH, CDR2 LQKENI. In DNA form, the CDR3 reads TGTGCCAGCTCAACGACCCCGGGACAGCTTCAGCAGTACTTC. Translated, it gives CASSTTPGQLQQYF. The entire variable domain, with the rest obtained from reference TRBV18 and TRBJ2-7, is as follows: NAGVMQNPRHLVRRRGQEARLRCSPMKGHSHVYWYRQLPEEGLKFMVYLQKENIIDESGMPKERFSAEFPKEGPSILRIQQVVRGDSAAYFCASSTTPGQLQQYFGPGTRLTVT.

The rearrangement joins TRBV5-5 to TRBJ1-2, with 7 bases fitting TRBD1. The CDR3 sequence is 16 residues long. With V trimmed by 0 bases and J by 4 bases, 9 bases remained unmatched. Germline-derived CDR1 and CDR2 are SGHKS and YYEKEE (reference sequence). The CDR3 DNA reads TGTGCCAGCAGCTTGGAATCAAACAGGGGAACCTATGGCTACACCTTC. This gives the protein CASSLESNRGTYGYTF.

This clone was seen a single time. V usage is TRBV15 and J usage is TRBJ1-5; no clear D gene. Germline values: CDR1 LNHNV, CDR2 YYDKDF (reference sequence). The germline V and J ends were trimmed by 0 bases and 3 bases, with 15 bases remaining between them. This CDR3 has 17 amino acids. The CDR3 sequence is CATSRDLRGRDNQPQHF. The CDR3 bases are TGTGCCACCAGCAGAGATCTCCGAGGACGGGACAATCAGCCCCAGCATTTT. Using reference TRBV15 and TRBJ1-5 for the parts outside the CDR3, the full variable domain is DAMVIQNPRYQVTQFGKPVTLSCSQTLNHNVMYWYQQKSSQAPKLLFHYYDKDFNNEADTPDNFQSRRPNTSFCFLDIRSPGLGDTAMYLCATSRDLRGRDNQPQHFGDGTRLSIL.

This chain uses TRBV10-3 with TRBJ2-2, with D possibly TRBD1 on 5 matching bases. Germline V gene lookup returns CDR1 ENHRY and CDR2 SYGVKD. V shed 10 bases and J shed 1 base, with 13 bases lying between them. The CDR3 is 14 amino acids. The DNA for the CDR3 is TGTGCCACGAGGACATCCGGGAACACCGGGGAGCTGTTTTTT. This gives the protein CATRTSGNTGELFF.

The V and J genes are TRBV7-8 and TRBJ2-5; 7 bases fit TRBD2. CDR1 is SGHVS and CDR2 is FQNEAQ in the germline V gene. The CDR3 is 13 amino acids. The junction had 3 bases not matched to a gene; V was cut back by 3 bases and J by 5 bases. The CDR3 DNA reads as TGTGCCAGCAGCTTCATGCGGGGGGAGACCCAGTACTTC. This codes for CASSFMRGETQYF.

The chain carries TRBV28 and TRBJ2-7; a weak D match, TRBD2 (7 bases). Germline V gene lookup returns CDR1 MDHEN and CDR2 SYDVKM. CDR3 length: 15 amino acids. Trimming stripped 6 bases from V and 6 bases from J, with 21 bases between. The CDR3 sequence is CASSPTGGQIGEQYF. Written as DNA, the CDR3 is TGTGCCAGCAGCCCAACCGGGGGGCAAATCGGCGAGCAGTACTTC. The entire variable domain, with the rest obtained from reference TRBV28 and TRBJ2-7, is as follows: DVKVTQSSRYLVKRTGEKVFLECVQDMDHENMFWYRQDPGLGLRLIYFSYDVKMKEKGDIPEGYSVSREKKERFSLILESASTNQTSMYLCASSPTGGQIGEQYFGPGTRLTVT.